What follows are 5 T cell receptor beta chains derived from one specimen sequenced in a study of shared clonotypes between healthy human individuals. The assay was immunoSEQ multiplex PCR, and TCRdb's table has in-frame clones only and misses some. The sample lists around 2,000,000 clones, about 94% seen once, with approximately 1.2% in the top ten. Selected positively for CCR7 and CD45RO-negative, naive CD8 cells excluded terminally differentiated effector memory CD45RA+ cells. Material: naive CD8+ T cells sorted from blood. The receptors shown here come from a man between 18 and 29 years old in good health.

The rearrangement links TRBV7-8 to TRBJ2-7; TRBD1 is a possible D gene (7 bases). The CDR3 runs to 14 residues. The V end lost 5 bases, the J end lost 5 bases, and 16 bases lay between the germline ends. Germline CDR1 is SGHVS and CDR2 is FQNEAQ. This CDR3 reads CASSPRGVLNEQYF. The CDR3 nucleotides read TGTGCCAGCAGCCCCAGGGGGGTTTTGAACGAGCAGTACTTC.

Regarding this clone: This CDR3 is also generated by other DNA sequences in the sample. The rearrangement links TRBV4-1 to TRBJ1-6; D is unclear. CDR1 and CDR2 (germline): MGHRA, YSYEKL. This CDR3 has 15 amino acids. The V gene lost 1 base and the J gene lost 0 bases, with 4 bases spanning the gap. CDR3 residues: CASSQANSYNSPLHF. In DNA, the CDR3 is TGCGCCAGCAGCCAAGCCAACTCCTATAATTCACCCCTCCACTTT.

CDR3 amino acids: CASSLDPGQGYEQFF. CDR3 nucleotide sequence: TGTGCCAGCAGCTTAGACCCTGGACAGGGATATGAGCAGTTCTTC. This chain links TRBV11-2 with TRBJ2-1; 8 bases are a match to TRBD1. J lost 8 bases, V lost 0 bases, and 6 bases had no gene match. Germline CDR1 and CDR2: SGHAT and FQNNGV. The CDR3 totals 15 residues.

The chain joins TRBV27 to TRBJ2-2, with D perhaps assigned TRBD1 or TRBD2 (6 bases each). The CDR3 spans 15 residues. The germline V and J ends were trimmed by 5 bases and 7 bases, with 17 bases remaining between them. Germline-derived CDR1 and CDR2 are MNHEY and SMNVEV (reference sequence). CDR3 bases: TGTGCCAGCAGTCCGGATGGGGGGCAAGACGGGGAGCTGTTTTTT. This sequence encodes CASSPDGGQDGELFF.

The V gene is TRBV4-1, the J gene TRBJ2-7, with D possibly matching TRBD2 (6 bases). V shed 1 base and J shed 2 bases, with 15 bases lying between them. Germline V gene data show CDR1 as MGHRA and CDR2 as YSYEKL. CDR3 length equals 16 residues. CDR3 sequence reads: CASSQASLALTYEQYF. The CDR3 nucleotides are TGCGCCAGCAGCCAAGCGAGTCTAGCGCTTACCTACGAGCAGTACTTC.